This note documents a single T cell receptor beta chain sequence. What it binds is not known. These data are taken from a study of T cell responses to AZD1222 COVID-19 vaccine. Findings of the study overall: Vaccine-related CD4 TCRs covered spike, predominating at 160-218 and 743-854. Elevations in Spike-specific TCR breadth and depth followed administration of two AZD1222 doses. Reportedly, close to half of spike-specific TCRs are directed against unmutated variant regions. Females made up more of the donors, who were largely white British, and clonal diversity may have come out too low.

Germline CDR1 and CDR2: DFQATT and SNEGSKA (reference sequence). The ends were cut back, 3 bases at V and 4 bases at J, with 22 bases in the middle. This CDR3 is built from 17 residues. Produced via immunoSEQ multiplex PCR; TCRdb's table is partial and in-frame only. Found here are about 160,000 clones, 94% of them singletons; the top ten hold over 0.95%. Specimen: peripheral blood, collected on day 0 of AZD1222 vaccination. The rearrangement links TRBV20-1 to TRBJ1-3; D possibly corresponds to TRBD1 (6 bases). The receptor was derived from an adult in good health. The CDR3 here is CSASVSMYGGHGNTIYF. CDR3 sequence (DNA): TGCAGTGCTAGTGTTTCGATGTACGGGGGGCACGGAAACACCATATATTTT.